The clone carrying this T cell receptor beta chain is a singleton in its sample. Recovery meant two consecutive negative NP/OP PCR tests, professional clearance, or resolved symptoms. The V end was cut by 6 bases, the J end by 1 base, with 15 bases between. This CDR3 is built from 15 residues. Germline V CDR1 and CDR2: SEHNR, FQNEAQ (reference sequence). Original processing notes: Estimates of nucleated cell counts were drawn from the amplification of reference gene primers. Using immunoSEQ multiplex PCR, the repertoire was profiled, and TCRdb retains in-frame clones only, with some absent. V, J and clone size are those of that table, while D and trimming were read from the DNA. The data show 150,000 to 200,000 clones, with 87% seen just once and 2% to 2.5% held by the top ten. The data belong to a study of blood T cell repertoires in COVID-19. Across the whole study: Samples representing acute and convalescent COVID-19 were sourced from the United States, Italy and Spain.

The chain is built from TRBV7-9 and TRBJ2-5; a possible D gene is TRBD2 (6 bases). The specimen sequenced was PBMCs or T cells enriched from blood (not recorded which). The origin of this receptor is a woman in her 30s who had recovered from COVID-19. DNA for the CDR3: TGTGCCAGCAGAGGATCGGGGGTTCGCCAAGAGACCCAGTACTTC. Amino acid sequence: CASRGSGVRQETQYF.